This TCR beta chain was profiled in a study of blood T cell repertoires in COVID-19. Source study methods: The assay estimated nucleated cells by amplifying reference gene primers. Using immunoSEQ multiplex PCR, the repertoire was profiled, and TCRdb retains in-frame clones only, with some absent. That table is the source of V, J and clone size, and D and trimming were worked out from the DNA. This table holds fewer than 30,000 clones, roughly nine tenths found once. Germline CDR1 reads SGHAT; CDR2 reads FQNNGV. The CDR3 covers 15 residues. V was trimmed by 0 bases and J by 6 bases, leaving 15 bases between them.

The receptor's source is a human donor in a cohort sampled during active COVID-19. The sample taken for sequencing was peripheral blood. The gene calls are TRBV11-2 and TRBJ2-7; the D gene is possibly TRBD1 (6 bases). CDR3 region: CASSLDRGPWGEQYF. For the CDR3, the DNA is TGTGCCAGCAGCTTAGACAGGGGCCCATGGGGCGAGCAGTACTTC.